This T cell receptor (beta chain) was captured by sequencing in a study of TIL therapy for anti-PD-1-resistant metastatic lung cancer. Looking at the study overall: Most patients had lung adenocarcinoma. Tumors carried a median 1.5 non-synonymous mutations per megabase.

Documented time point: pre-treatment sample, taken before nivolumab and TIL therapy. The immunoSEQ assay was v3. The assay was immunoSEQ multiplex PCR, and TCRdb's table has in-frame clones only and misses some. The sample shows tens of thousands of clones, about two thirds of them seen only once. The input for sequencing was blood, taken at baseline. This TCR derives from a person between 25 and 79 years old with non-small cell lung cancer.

The CDR3 is CASSPGTGNQPQHF. The CDR3 region has the DNA TGCGCCAGCAGCCCGGGGACTGGAAATCAGCCCCAGCATTTT. J is TRBJ1-5 and V is TRBV4-1; tentatively, D is TRBD1 (5 bases). V lost 4 bases to trimming and J lost 4 bases, with 11 bases between them. There are 14 residues in the CDR3. CDR1 MGHRA and CDR2 YSYEKL come from the germline V gene.